The clone carrying this T cell receptor beta chain occurred a few times. Its specificity is unknown. All of the sorted populations showed purity greater than 98%. The ends lost 6 bases at V and 0 bases at J; junction bases unmatched: 8. This CDR3 has 16 residues. The germline CDR1 and CDR2 sequences are SNHLY and FYNNEI. This record belongs to a study of beta chain features in type 1 diabetes. Every isolated RNA sample was fully reverse transcribed, so sequencing captured expressed TCRB transcripts. Here immunoSEQ multiplex PCR was the method, and the copy in TCRdb shows in-frame clones only, minus some. The table lists fewer than 200,000 clones, 10% to 15% of them singletons, with 0.62% in the top ten. General study findings and limits: An over-representation of cells with high TCR expression could result from cDNA sequencing. It was among patients, rather than healthy donors, that naive, central memory and Treg TCRB repertoires appeared more similar.

The sequence came from a woman aged 18-29 years in good health. The chain uses TRBV2 and TRBJ2-7; 10 bases are a match to TRBD2. Sequencing was performed on central memory CD4+ T cells from blood. DNA for the CDR3: TGTGCCAGCAGATCTCGGACTAGCGGCGCCTCCTACGAGCAGTACTTC. It yields the protein CASRSRTSGASYEQYF.